The 5 T cell receptor beta chains below were found in one sample sequenced in a study of blood T cell repertoires in COVID-19. Sequencing used immunoSEQ multiplex PCR; TCRdb keeps in-frame clones, though not all of them. This sample has under 400,000 clones, with approximately 90% found just once. The sample was peripheral blood. The receptor source for this set is a woman aged 55-69 years with COVID-19, enrolled during active disease.

This clone was observed a few times. V is TRBV19 and J is TRBJ1-1; no clear D. The germline gives CDR1 LNHDA, CDR2 SQIVND (reference sequence). The ends were cut back, 2 bases at V and 0 bases at J, with 16 bases in the middle. The CDR3 is 17 residues long. This CDR3 is CASSIFGYEELNTEAFF. CDR3 DNA: TGTGCCAGTAGTATATTCGGCTATGAGGAATTGAACACTGAAGCTTTCTTT.

The chain links TRBV2 to TRBJ2-5; D not resolved. Germline V gives CDR1 SNHLY, CDR2 FYNNEI. The CDR3 is 14 amino acids. Trimming took 7 bases from V and 7 from J, leaving 19 bases between them. The CDR3 nucleotides read TGTGCCAGCAATCTTTGGGCCCGCCCTCGGACCCAGTACTTC. Translated: CASNLWARPRTQYF.

The chain employs TRBV28 and TRBJ2-1, with 11 bases identical to TRBD2. V dropped 6 bases and J dropped 3; count of bases not matched to a gene: 4. CDR3 size: 15 residues. Per the germline V gene, CDR1 is MDHEN and CDR2 is SYDVKM. Here the CDR3 reads CASRPTSGDYNEQFF. The CDR3 DNA sequence: TGTGCCAGCAGGCCGACTAGCGGGGACTACAATGAGCAGTTCTTC.

This clone appeared once. This chain connects TRBV6-1 to TRBJ2-3; 13 nucleotides match TRBD2. Looked up from germline, CDR1 is MNHNS and CDR2 is SASEGT. V lost 3 bases, J lost 7 bases, and 4 bases stayed unmatched. The CDR3 is 15 residues long. The DNA for the CDR3 is TGTGCCAGCAGTGAGACTAGCGGGGGGCCGAATACGCAGTATTTT. As protein: CASSETSGGPNTQYF.

This clone was picked up one time. The chain joins TRBV18 to TRBJ2-3; a possible D gene is TRBD1 (6 bases). Trimming removed 0 bases at V and 7 bases at J, with 14 bases between. Germline CDR1 and CDR2: KGHSH and LQKENI. The CDR3 has 15 residues. The CDR3 protein is CASSPPLTGKNTQYF. As DNA, the CDR3 is TGTGCCAGCTCACCACCGCTAACAGGGAAGAATACGCAGTATTTT. The full variable domain, in which reference TRBV18 and TRBJ2-3 provide the parts outside the CDR3, is NAGVMQNPRHLVRRRGQEARLRCSPMKGHSHVYWYRQLPEEGLKFMVYLQKENIIDESGMPKERFSAEFPKEGPSILRIQQVVRGDSAAYFCASSPPLTGKNTQYFGPGTRLTVL.